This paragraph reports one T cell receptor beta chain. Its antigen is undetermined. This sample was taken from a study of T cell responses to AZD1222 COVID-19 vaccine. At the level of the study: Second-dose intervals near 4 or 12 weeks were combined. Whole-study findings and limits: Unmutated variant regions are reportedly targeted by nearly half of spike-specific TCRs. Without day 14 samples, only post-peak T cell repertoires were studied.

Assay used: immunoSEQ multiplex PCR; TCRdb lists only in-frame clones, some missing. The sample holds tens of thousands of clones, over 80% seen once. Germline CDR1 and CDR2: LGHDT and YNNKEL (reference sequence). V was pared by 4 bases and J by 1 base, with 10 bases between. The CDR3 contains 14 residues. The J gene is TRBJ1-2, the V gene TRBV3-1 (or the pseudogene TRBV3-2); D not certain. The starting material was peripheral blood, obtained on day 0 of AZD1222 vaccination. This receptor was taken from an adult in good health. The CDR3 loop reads CASSPRLFNYGYTF. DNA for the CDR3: TGTGCCAGCAGCCCAAGGCTATTTAACTATGGCTACACCTTC.